This record covers a single T cell receptor beta chain. This receptor's antigen is unknown. It has no much larger one-base neighbor in the sample; base qualities were not kept. The trial excluded patients who had a history of autoimmune disease or who were on systemic immunosuppression. Peripheral blood for TCR sequencing was collected from all dose cohorts at baseline, on cycle 4 day 1, and on cycle 7 day 1. The samples were taken from a phase I, first-in-human, multicenter, open-label dose-escalation trial of ivuxolimab. Adults with locally advanced or metastatic melanoma, renal cell carcinoma, hepatocellular carcinoma or head and neck squamous cell carcinoma were enrolled in the trial. Before TCR sequencing, CD4+ T cells and CD8+ T cells were sorted from peripheral blood as separate populations. The germline V gene gives CDR1 as LGHNA and CDR2 as YNFKEQ. Inclusive of the bounding cysteine and phenylalanine, the CDR3 is 15 residues long. Only the CDR3 portion is preserved as DNA: 45 bases, with reading frame beginning at the first base. Compared with germline, V lacks 4 bases and J lacks 4 bases; bases without a gene match: 7.

These data belong to a study of OX40 agonist ivuxolimab in advanced cancers. Broadly, across the study: The costimulatory receptor OX40 (CD134) was targeted by ivuxolimab, a fully human IgG2 agonistic monoclonal antibody. Intravenous ivuxolimab was administered to patients every 2 weeks at six dose levels: 0.01, 0.1, 0.3, 1.5, 3 and 10 mg/kg. Among the 52 dose-escalation patients, approximately 20 had hepatocellular carcinoma, 15 or so melanoma, 9 renal cell carcinoma and 9 head and neck cancer. In the dose-escalation cohort, 82.7% of patients were male, and the mean age was approximately 64 years, with a range of 23 to 79. Patients were allowed to have had prior anti-PD-1, anti-PD-L1 or anti-CTLA-4 therapy, and approximately 40% of the dose-escalation patients had previously received checkpoint inhibitors. Partial responses occurred in three dose-escalation patients: two with cutaneous melanoma and one with hepatocellular carcinoma. Peripheral TCRbeta sequencing aimed to test whether ivuxolimab altered TCR sequence diversity and caused clonal T-cell expansion. The paper describes the monotherapy dose-escalation part (N of about 54 patients) of the phase I trial of ivuxolimab.

What the study reported, not specific to this receptor: Low levels of normalized T-cell clonal expansion were also seen in some patients who did not respond. After ivuxolimab, expanded clones were on average more numerous among CD8+ T cells than among CD4+ T cells. Antigen specificity was not determined for the clonally expanded peripheral T cells. At doses from 0.1 to 3.0 mg/kg, clonal expansion was seen in both CD4+ and CD8+ blood T cells between baseline and week 6. In the 0.1-3.0 mg/kg groups, partial responders were among the patients with the lowest normalized peripheral clonal expansion, particularly in CD8+ T cells.

To sequence the TCRbeta CDR3 region, genomic DNA was isolated from the sorted cells. TCRbeta CDR3 regions were sequenced using the immunoSEQ Assay. The clones in this table, taken by TCRdb from immuneACCESS, are in-frame only. Not every clone is retained; where verified, under half of the shortfall comes from an unresolved V gene, and the cause of the rest is unknown. In this sample the table shows some 81,000 clones, around 85% of which occur a single time. The top ten clonotypes cover approximately 0.63% of the sample. The sequencing used CD4+ or CD8+ T cells sorted from blood, collected in a trial of the OX40 agonist ivuxolimab. The receptor's source is an adult with an advanced solid tumor such as melanoma, head and neck, liver or kidney cancer. The V and J genes are TRBV4-2 and TRBJ2-5, with 9 bases in between that match TRBD1. The CDR3 region: CASSPGTGTGETQYF. In nucleotide form, the sequence is TGTGCCAGCAGCCCGGGGACAGGGACGGGAGAGACCCAGTACTTC.